The 28 T cell receptor beta chains below all came from one sample that was sequenced in a study of T cells in Graves' hyperthyroidism and ophthalmopathy. The CDR3 regions of TCR beta were amplified from RNA transcripts. A set of HTBI primers served as the primers for a first-round RT-PCR of the TCR CDR3. MiXCR, run by TCRdb on the multiplex PCR reads, gives a single entry per CDR3 protein. This repertoire shows 93,000 or so distinct CDR3 sequences, approximately 48% found once; its top ten account for roughly 25%. Source material: blood. These receptors came from a man aged 35-49 years with Graves' hyperthyroidism.

On this clonotype: The CDR3 does not close with the conserved phenylalanine or tryptophan, likely indicating a read error. The chain uses TRBV15 and TRBJ2-5, with a tentative D call TRBD2 (7 bases). Trimming shortened V by 2 bases and J by 0 bases, and 31 bases separated the two germline ends. Germline CDR1 is LNHNV and CDR2 is YYDKDF (reference sequence). This CDR3 is built from 22 residues. The chain's CDR3 is CATSRLGGDTDTQYLNQETQYV. The CDR3 DNA sequence: TGTGCCACCAGCAGATTGGGGGGGGACACAGATACGCAGTATTTAAACCAAGAGACCCAGTACGTC.

The gene calls are TRBV10-1 and TRBJ1-5, with D perhaps TRBD1 (5 bases). The V and J ends lost 5 bases and 9 bases respectively, with 17 bases between them. This CDR3 has 14 amino acids. Germline V lookup: CDR1 WNHNN, CDR2 SYGVQD (reference sequence). In DNA form, the CDR3 reads TGCGCCAGCAGTTGGGCAGGGTGGCAACCGCCCCAGCATTTT. Residues: CASSWAGWQPPQHF.

The chain recombines TRBV19 with TRBJ2-7; a weak D match, TRBD2 (7 bases). Trimming pared 3 bases from V and 4 bases from J, leaving 16 bases between. CDR3 length: 15 residues. Germline loops: CDR1 LNHDA, CDR2 SQIVND (reference sequence). This chain's CDR3 is CASSIEGRGGYEQYF. In DNA form, the CDR3 reads TGTGCCAGTAGTATTGAAGGTAGGGGGGGTTACGAGCAGTACTTC.

The rearrangement joins TRBV20-1 to TRBJ2-7; D not certain. V shed 6 bases and J shed 4 bases, with 13 bases lying between them. The CDR3 is 12 residues long. Germline V gives CDR1 DFQATT, CDR2 SNEGSKA (reference sequence). The DNA for the CDR3 is TGCAGTGCCAGACCCTTCCCTTACGAGCAGTACTTC. Translation gives CSARPFPYEQYF.

V gene TRBV5-1 combines with J gene TRBJ1-5, with 9 nucleotides matching TRBD1. There are 16 residues in the CDR3. CDR1 is SGHRS and CDR2 is YFSETQ in the germline V gene. Trimming took 2 bases from V and 3 from J; bases not matched to a gene: 6. Written as DNA, the CDR3 is TGCGCCAGCAGCTTACAGGGGGCGAGTGTCAATCAGCCCCAGCATTTT. Protein product: CASSLQGASVNQPQHF.

The sample holds many counts of this clonotype. The chain joins TRBV6-1 to TRBJ2-3; D might be TRBD1 (6 bases). Germline loops: CDR1 MNHNS, CDR2 SASEGT. V gave up 6 bases and J gave up 2 bases, with 18 bases separating them. The CDR3 runs to 16 residues. The CDR3 region is CASRSSLTGITDTQYF. The CDR3 DNA follows: TGTGCCAGCAGATCATCCCTGACAGGCATCACAGATACGCAGTATTTT.

This clonotype was seen repeatedly, ten times or more. The chain couples TRBV2 to TRBJ2-4; D is possibly TRBD2 (6 bases). V was trimmed by 4 bases and J by 1 base, leaving 11 bases between them. Germline V gene lookup returns CDR1 SNHLY and CDR2 FYNNEI. The CDR3 has 15 residues. The CDR3 spells CASSGDSGAKNIQYF. In DNA, the CDR3 is TGTGCCAGCAGTGGGGACTCCGGGGCCAAAAACATTCAGTACTTC.

With respect to this clonotype: The conserved final phenylalanine or tryptophan is absent from the CDR3, which likely points to a read error. V gene TRBV14 combines with J gene TRBJ1-1; 7 nucleotides line up with TRBD1. Germline CDR1 reads SGHDN; CDR2 reads FVKESK. The CDR3 covers 14 residues. The CDR3 bases are TGTGCCAGCAGCCTCCTGGGACAGAACACCGAAGCTTTCTCT. Translated, it gives CASSLLGQNTEAFS.

This clonotype was picked up many times. V and J are TRBV12-3 or TRBV12-4 and TRBJ2-1, with TRBD2 matching 10 bases. The CDR3 runs 14 residues. With V trimmed by 3 bases and J by 4 bases, 0 bases remained unmatched. The CDR3 DNA follows: TGTGCCAGCAGTTTTAGCGGGAGGTACAATGAGCAGTTCTTC. As protein: CASSFSGRYNEQFF.

This chain joins TRBV3-1 and TRBJ1-2, with D tentatively TRBD1 (5 bases). CDR3 size: 14 residues. Germline CDR1 and CDR2: LGHDT and YNNKEL (reference sequence). The ends were cut back, 1 base at V and 5 bases at J, with 11 bases in the middle. The CDR3 DNA reads as TGTGCCAGCAGCCAAGGGGTGGGGGATTATGGCTACACCTTC. This sequence encodes CASSQGVGDYGYTF.

The V call is TRBV30, the J call TRBJ1-1; TRBD1 might be the D (5 bases). The CDR3 length is 14 residues. V gave up 0 bases and J gave up 6 bases, with 14 bases separating them. Germline CDR1 and CDR2: GTSNPN and SVGIG (reference sequence). CDR3 DNA sequence: TGTGCCTGGAGTGTACGGGGGGGAAGGGCTGAAGCTTTCTTT. Protein sequence: CAWSVRGGRAEAFF.

A word on this clonotype: With a much larger clone just one base away, this may be a read error. The CDR3 end shows no conserved phenylalanine or tryptophan, and so a read error is likely. This sequence joins TRBV7-2 and TRBJ2-1; TRBD2 matches 8 bases. Germline V gene lookup returns CDR1 SGHTA and CDR2 FQGNSA. The CDR3 has 16 amino acids. As DNA, the CDR3 is TGCGCCAGCAGCCACCCCGGGACTAGGATCTACAATGAGCAGTTCGTC. This translates into CASSHPGTRIYNEQFV.

This clonotype was recorded a few times. A clone one base away is much larger, so this may be a read error. The chain links TRBV6-5 to TRBJ1-1; TRBD1 is a possible D gene (5 bases). The CDR3 runs 13 residues. Trimming pared 3 bases from V and 6 bases from J, leaving 11 bases between. Germline V gene lookup returns CDR1 MNHEY and CDR2 SVGAGI. Here the CDR3 reads CASSYRRGAEAFF. The DNA of the CDR3 is TGTGCCAGCAGTTATAGACGGGGCGCTGAAGCTTTCTTT.

The chain employs TRBV10-1 and TRBJ2-7; the match to TRBD1 covers 8 bases. The CDR3 covers 10 residues. Germline V gives CDR1 WNHNN, CDR2 SYGVQD (reference sequence). This chain's CDR3 is CAKQGDEQYF. In DNA, the CDR3 is TGCGCAAAACAGGGGGACGAGCAGTACTTC.

The CDR3 sequence: CSARRGEQYF. CDR3 bases: TGCAGTGCTAGAAGGGGCGAGCAGTACTTC. The rearrangement links TRBV20-1 to TRBJ2-7, with D perhaps TRBD1 (5 bases). The germline gives CDR1 DFQATT, CDR2 SNEGSKA (reference sequence). Trimming took off 2 bases at V and 6 bases at J, with 5 bases between the two ends. The CDR3 contains 10 residues.

This clonotype was seen repeatedly, ten times or more. This chain links TRBV20-1 with TRBJ2-3; D may correspond to TRBD1 or TRBD2 (5 bases each). Germline CDR1 DFQATT, CDR2 SNEGSKA (reference sequence). The CDR3 is 12 residues long. The V gene lost 6 bases and the J gene lost 4 bases, with 11 bases spanning the gap. Here the CDR3 reads CSAEGTADTQYF. The DNA of the CDR3 is TGCAGTGCCGAGGGGACCGCAGATACGCAGTATTTT.

This clonotype has ten or more counts. The chain couples TRBV12-3 or TRBV12-4 to TRBJ1-3; D possibly corresponds to TRBD1 (6 bases). The CDR3 runs to 14 residues. The V end was cut by 7 bases, the J end by 4 bases, with 14 bases between. CDR3 region: CASTLTGSGNTIYF. CDR3 sequence (DNA): TGTGCCAGCACCCTTACAGGGAGCGGAAACACCATATATTTT.

With respect to this clonotype: A single base separates this from a much larger clone, so it may be a read error. This chain's CDR3 is CASSWGLKVYEQYF. CDR3 nucleotides: TGTGCCAGTTCGTGGGGGCTAAAAGTTTACGAGCAGTACTTC. This chain joins TRBV12-3 or TRBV12-4 and TRBJ2-7, with D tentatively TRBD1 (6 bases). Trimming stripped 9 bases from V and 4 bases from J, with 19 bases between. The CDR3 is 14 residues long.

Points on this clonotype: Its ends do not fully match the called genes, so a read error is possible. The V gene is TRBV2, the J gene TRBJ2-1; D remains unclear. CDR1 is SNHLY, CDR2 FYNNEI, per germline. The CDR3 consists of 14 residues. CDR3 loop: CASSRPLSYNEQLF. CDR3 DNA sequence: TGTGCCAGCAGCCGACCTCTCTCCTACAATGAGCAGCTCTTT.

This clonotype was detected many times. The gene calls are TRBV6-5 and TRBJ1-6; no reliable D call. Germline CDR1 reads MNHEY; CDR2 reads SVGAGI. The ends were cut back, 2 bases at V and 6 bases at J, with 11 bases in the middle. This CDR3 has 15 amino acids. CDR3 amino acids: CASSYDEQSNSPLHF. The CDR3 nucleotides read TGTGCCAGCAGTTACGACGAACAAAGTAATTCACCCCTCCACTTT.

The chain has TRBV19 and TRBJ2-3; the D call may be TRBD1 or TRBD2 (5 bases each). Germline V gene sequence: CDR1 LNHDA, CDR2 SQIVND (reference sequence). CDR3 size: 12 residues. Deletions cut 4 bases from V and 3 bases from J, with 5 bases between. Written as DNA, the CDR3 is TGTGCCAGTAGTAGGGGGACAGATACGCAGTATTTT. As protein: CASSRGTDTQYF.

V usage is TRBV11-1 and J usage is TRBJ2-2; 10 bases agree with TRBD2. There are 13 residues in the CDR3. Trimming cost V 6 bases and J 13 bases; bases outside gene matches: 8. Per germline, CDR1 SGHAT and CDR2 FQDESV (reference sequence). The CDR3 coding sequence is TGTGCCAGCAGACTAGCGGGAAGTATTGGGCTGTTTTTT. This encodes CASRLAGSIGLFF.

This clonotype was observed at least ten times. The chain is built from TRBV28 and TRBJ2-7; no clear D. V lost 6 bases and J 7 bases, leaving 19 bases between the germline ends. Per germline, CDR1 MDHEN and CDR2 SYDVKM. This CDR3 contains 14 residues. The chain's CDR3 is CASSANSRGDEQYF. In DNA, the CDR3 is TGTGCCAGCAGCGCGAACTCCCGTGGAGATGAGCAGTACTTC.

As for this clonotype: Since the CDR3 does not end with the conserved phenylalanine or tryptophan, this likely comes from a read error. The rearrangement uses TRBV20-1 and TRBJ1-1; D may be TRBD1 (6 bases). Per the germline V gene, CDR1 is DFQATT and CDR2 is SNEGSKA (reference sequence). V dropped 3 bases and J dropped 0 bases, with 23 bases sitting between them. CDR3 length: 18 residues. The CDR3 is CSASGGGAIALMNTEAFL. In nucleotides, the CDR3 is TGCAGTGCTAGTGGCGGGGGGGCGATCGCCCTGATGAACACTGAAGCTTTCTTG.

This clonotype was seen just once. J is TRBJ1-4 and V is TRBV5-4; 8 bases agree with TRBD1. The CDR3 runs 15 residues. V trimming: 4 bases; J trimming: 6 bases; junction bases outside the gene matches: 8. Per the germline V gene, CDR1 is SGHNT and CDR2 is YYREEE (reference sequence). CDR3 in DNA: TGTGCCAGCAGCCGTGGGACAGGCTTGGATGAAAAACTGTTTTTT. As protein: CASSRGTGLDEKLFF.

The chain uses TRBV12-3 or TRBV12-4 and TRBJ2-5; perhaps TRBD2 as D (5 bases). Trimming removed 5 bases at V and 9 bases at J, with 25 bases between. CDR3 length: 16 residues. The CDR3 here is CASSELSGGGNQPQYF. CDR3 in DNA: TGTGCCAGCAGTGAATTGTCAGGTGGAGGCAATCAGCCCCAGTACTTC.

The chain recombines TRBV20-1 with TRBJ2-1, with 11 bases matching TRBD2. The germline V gene has CDR1 DFQATT and CDR2 SNEGSKA (reference sequence). The CDR3 length is 15 residues. Trimming cost V 2 bases and J 9 bases; bases outside gene matches: 9. The chain's CDR3 is CSARSGLAGGGEQFF. CDR3 nucleotides: TGCAGTGCTAGATCTGGGCTAGCGGGAGGTGGTGAGCAGTTCTTC.

As for this clonotype: The conserved final phenylalanine or tryptophan is absent from the CDR3, which likely points to a read error. It is unclear where the CDR3 begins or ends on the DNA, so no DNA is shown, and the CDR3 is as TCRdb lists it. The gene calls are TRBV15 and TRBJ2-1; the table's TRBD2 call for D was not verified on the DNA. Germline assignment: CDR1 LNHNV and CDR2 YYDKDF (reference sequence). The CDR3 sequence runs 13 residues, both termini included. The chain's CDR3 is CAASLSGGASFFL.